These T cell receptor beta chains were read from a single sample in a study of T cell responses to AZD1222 COVID-19 vaccine. The assay was immunoSEQ multiplex PCR, and TCRdb's table has in-frame clones only and misses some. The sample yields 150,000 to 200,000 clones, about 90% seen once. This material consisted of peripheral blood, taken on day 0 of MenACWY control vaccination. Source of these receptors: an adult in good health. Each CDR3 is given with its conserved first and last residue. D genes are given only for firm matches. The size field is filled for only some rows; it gives once, few, many or a size class.

cdr3_nt cdr3_aa cdr3_length j_call v_call clone_size d_call
TGTGCCAACTTTAATCGAGTGAGCTCCTACAATGAGCAGTTCTTC CANFNRVSSYNEQFF 15 TRBJ2-1 TRBV28 - -
TGTGCCTGGAAACCGGGACGGCGCGGATACGAGCAGTACTTC CAWKPGRRGYEQYF 14 TRBJ2-7 TRBV30 - -
TGTGCCAGCAGCTTAGGGGGGACGGACCCCTACGAGCAGTACTTC CASSLGGTDPYEQYF 15 TRBJ2-7 TRBV7-9 once -
TGTGCCAGCAGTTTTGGGGAACTGGGTACAACTAATGAAAAACTGTTTTTT CASSFGELGTTNEKLFF 17 TRBJ1-4 TRBV28 - -
TGTGCCAGCAGTGAGGAGGGACAAGAGACCCAGTACTTC CASSEEGQETQYF 13 TRBJ2-5 TRBV2 - -
TGTGCCATCAGTGACGGAGCGGGGGAGACCCAGTACTTC CAISDGAGETQYF 13 TRBJ2-5 TRBV10-3 once TRBD2
TGTGCCTGGAGTCCAATCGGTCGACCGGCGGGATCCTATAATTCACCCCTCCACTTT CAWSPIGRPAGSYNSPLHF 19 TRBJ1-6 TRBV30 - -
TGTGCCAGCAGCCCCCAACAGGGTAATCAAGGAAAACTGTTTTTT CASSPQQGNQGKLFF 15 TRBJ1-4 TRBV7-2 once -
TGTGCCAGCAGCGCCCGGTACGGCTCCTACGAGCAGTACTTC CASSARYGSYEQYF 14 TRBJ2-7 TRBV9 - -
TGTGCCAGCTCAAAAAGGACTAGCGAGACCGGGAGTGCAGATACGCAGTATTTT CASSKRTSETGSADTQYF 18 TRBJ2-3 TRBV18 - TRBD2
TGTGCCTGGAGTGTTTCCCCGTTGGGCAATCAGCCCCAGCATTTT CAWSVSPLGNQPQHF 15 TRBJ1-5 TRBV30 - -
TGTGCCAGCTCACCAGGTGTGCAAGAGACCCAGTACTTC CASSPGVQETQYF 13 TRBJ2-5 TRBV18 - -
TGTGCCAGCAGCTTACTTCCGAAAGGTGCTCAAGAGACCCAGTACTTC CASSLLPKGAQETQYF 16 TRBJ2-5 TRBV7-3 - -
TGTGCCAGCAGCTTTACTCTGCAGGAGGTAGATACGCAGTATTTT CASSFTLQEVDTQYF 15 TRBJ2-3 TRBV7-3 - -
TGTGCCAGCAGCCAAACAGGACTAGCCATCACAGATACGCAGTATTTT CASSQTGLAITDTQYF 16 TRBJ2-3 TRBV3-1/TRBV3-2 - TRBD2
TGTGCCAGCAGCTTGGACAGGGGTTATTCACCCCTCCACTTT CASSLDRGYSPLHF 14 TRBJ1-6 TRBV11-2 - TRBD1
TGTGCCAGCAGGGGCCGACAGGCCTCCTACGAGCAGTACTTC CASRGRQASYEQYF 14 TRBJ2-7 TRBV6-5 - -
TGCAGCGTTGATGCAGGGGGCTTCACTGAAGCTTTCTTT CSVDAGGFTEAFF 13 TRBJ1-1 TRBV29-1 - TRBD1
TGCGCCAGCAGCCATGGGGGACAGGGAGAGACCCAGTACTTC CASSHGGQGETQYF 14 TRBJ2-5 TRBV4-3 - TRBD1
TGTGCCAGCAGCTTATTAGTGGGGTCACCCCTCCACTTT CASSLLVGSPLHF 13 TRBJ1-6 TRBV7-8 - -
TGTGCCAGCAGCGTAGCGAGTAACAATGAGCAGTTCTTC CASSVASNNEQFF 13 TRBJ2-1 TRBV9 - -
TGCGCCAGCAGCGCCCTGACAGGGACGGACCACGAGCAGTACTTC CASSALTGTDHEQYF 15 TRBJ2-7 TRBV5-1 - TRBD1
TGTGCCAGCAGCTCAGTAGGGACTGTTTCCTACGAGCAGTACTTC CASSSVGTVSYEQYF 15 TRBJ2-7 TRBV11-2 - -
TGTGCCAGCAGTGCCACAGGGTTCTATGGCTACACCTTC CASSATGFYGYTF 13 TRBJ1-2 TRBV27 - -
TGTGCCAGCAGTGAGACAGGCGGGAACTATGGCTACACCTTC CASSETGGNYGYTF 14 TRBJ1-2 TRBV6-4 - -
TGCAGCGTAAGGGGGGGGCCCAGGGCGTACCAAGAGACCCAGTACTTC CSVRGGPRAYQETQYF 16 TRBJ2-5 TRBV29-1 - -
TGTGCCAGCACCGAGGTGGCCACCACAGATACGCAGTATTTT CASTEVATTDTQYF 14 TRBJ2-3 TRBV11-2 - -
TGTGCCATCAGGGACAAAACGGGACTCGCGAACACCGGGGAGCTGTTTTTT CAIRDKTGLANTGELFF 17 TRBJ2-2 TRBV10-3 - -
TGTGCCAGCAGTGTTTCTCTAGGGGCCGGCACAGATACGCAGTATTTT CASSVSLGAGTDTQYF 16 TRBJ2-3 TRBV2 - -
TGTGCCAGCAGTGGGCCGGGGGCCCTCTCCTATAATTCACCCCTCCACTTT CASSGPGALSYNSPLHF 17 TRBJ1-6 TRBV25-1 - -
TGTGCCAGCTCACCACCCGGGAGGGATGGCTACACCTTC CASSPPGRDGYTF 13 TRBJ1-2 TRBV18 - -
TGTGCCAGCAGCAAGGGACAGCATCAGCCCCAGCATTTT CASSKGQHQPQHF 13 TRBJ1-5 TRBV14 few TRBD1
TGTGCCAGCAGCCAAGTAACGGCGGTGCCTGAAGCTTTCTTT CASSQVTAVPEAFF 14 TRBJ1-1 TRBV3-1/TRBV3-2 - -
TGTGCCAGCAGCGCCGGGGACTCCTACGAGCAGTACTTC CASSAGDSYEQYF 13 TRBJ2-7 TRBV28 - -
TGTGCCAGCAGCCCAGGGGGGGACGGCTCCTACGAGCAGTACTTC CASSPGGDGSYEQYF 15 TRBJ2-7 TRBV11-3 - -
TGTGCCAGCAGTGACAGTGGGCCCTCCGGCTACACCTTC CASSDSGPSGYTF 13 TRBJ1-2 TRBV7-9 - -
TGTGCCAGCAGTGCTGAACTAGCGGGAGGCTACGAGCAGTACTTC CASSAELAGGYEQYF 15 TRBJ2-7 TRBV6-4 once TRBD2
TGTGCCAGCAGTTCCCCCCCGGTTGGCAGGGCGAACACCGGGGAGCTGTTTTTT CASSSPPVGRANTGELFF 18 TRBJ2-2 TRBV28 - -
TGTGCCAGCAGCCAGGACTACCCAACACAGACCCAGTACTTC CASSQDYPTQTQYF 14 TRBJ2-5 TRBV7-9 - -
TGTGCCAGCAGCAGGGACAGGGGGACCACAGATACGCAGTATTTT CASSRDRGTTDTQYF 15 TRBJ2-3 TRBV2 - TRBD1
TGTGCCAGCAGTGAAGCTACGGGACTAGCGGGGTCGAGTGAGCAGTTCTTC CASSEATGLAGSSEQFF 17 TRBJ2-1 TRBV6-1 - TRBD2
TGCGCCAGCAGCTTGACGGGGGGGCTCCACGAGCAGTACTTC CASSLTGGLHEQYF 14 TRBJ2-7 TRBV5-1 - TRBD2
TGTGCCAGTAGCTACAGGGATTTTGGCTACACCTTC CASSYRDFGYTF 12 TRBJ1-2 TRBV19 once -
TGCGCCAGCAGATCGGACAGGGACTATGGCTACACCTTC CASRSDRDYGYTF 13 TRBJ1-2 TRBV5-1 - TRBD1
TGTGCCAGCAGTGACAGGGGGATATTGATTTCACCCCTCCACTTT CASSDRGILISPLHF 15 TRBJ1-6 TRBV28 - TRBD1
TGTGCCAGTAGTCCGGACGGGGATGAAAAACTGTTTTTT CASSPDGDEKLFF 13 TRBJ1-4 TRBV19 - -
TGTGCCACCGGGGAGGGATCTAGCGGGAGGGACAATGAGCAGTTCTTC CATGEGSSGRDNEQFF 16 TRBJ2-1 TRBV28 - TRBD2
TGTGCCAGCAGCCAGAGGGACGTTAATTCACCCCTCCACTTT CASSQRDVNSPLHF 14 TRBJ1-6 TRBV3-1/TRBV3-2 - -